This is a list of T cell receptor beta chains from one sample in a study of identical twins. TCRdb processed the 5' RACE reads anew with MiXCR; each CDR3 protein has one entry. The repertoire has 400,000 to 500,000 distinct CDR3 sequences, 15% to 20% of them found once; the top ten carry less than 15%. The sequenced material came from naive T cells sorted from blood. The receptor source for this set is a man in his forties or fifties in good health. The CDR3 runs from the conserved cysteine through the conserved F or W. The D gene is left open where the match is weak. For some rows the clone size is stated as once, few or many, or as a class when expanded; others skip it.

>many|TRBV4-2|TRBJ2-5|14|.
CASRSETRKETQYF
TGTGCCAGCAGGTCCGAAACTAGGAAGGAGACCCAGTACTTC
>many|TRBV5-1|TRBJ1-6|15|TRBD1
CASSSGTGGNSPLHF
TGCGCCAGCAGCTCTGGGACAGGGGGAAATTCACCCCTCCACTTT
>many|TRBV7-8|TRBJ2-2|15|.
CASIGTPYYTGELFF
TGTGCCAGCATAGGGACTCCTTATTACACCGGGGAGCTGTTTTTT
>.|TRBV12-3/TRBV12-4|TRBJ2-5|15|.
CASRYSGTDQETQYF
TGTGCCAGCAGATACTCCGGGACGGACCAAGAGACCCAGTACTTC
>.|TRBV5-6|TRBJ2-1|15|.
CASSLGPLGSLVQFF
TGTGCCAGCAGCTTGGGCCCCCTCGGGAGTCTTGTGCAGTTCTTC
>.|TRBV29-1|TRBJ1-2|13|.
CSVEAGSDYGYTF
TGCAGCGTTGAGGCAGGGAGCGACTATGGCTACACCTTC
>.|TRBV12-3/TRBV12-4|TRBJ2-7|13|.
CASSTWDGYEQYF
TGTGCCAGCAGTACGTGGGACGGCTACGAGCAGTACTTC
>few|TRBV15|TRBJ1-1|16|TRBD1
CATSSQDRGPFTEAFF
TGTGCCACCAGCAGCCAAGACAGGGGACCCTTTACTGAAGCTTTCTTT
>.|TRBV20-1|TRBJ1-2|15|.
CSARGRDLSNYGYTF
TGCAGTGCTAGAGGTCGGGACCTTTCTAACTATGGCTACACCTTC
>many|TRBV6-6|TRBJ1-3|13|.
CASSDTGFHTIYF
TGTGCCAGCAGTGACACAGGGTTTCACACCATATATTTT
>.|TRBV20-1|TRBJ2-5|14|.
CSAKADHFQETQYF
TGCAGTGCTAAAGCAGATCACTTTCAAGAGACCCAGTACTTC
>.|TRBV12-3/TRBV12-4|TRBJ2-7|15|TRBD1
CASRSGTGDSYEQYF
TGTGCCAGCAGATCGGGGACAGGAGACTCCTACGAGCAGTACTTC
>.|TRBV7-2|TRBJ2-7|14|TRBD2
CASRSAGGTYEQYF
TGTGCCAGCAGAAGCGCGGGGGGCACCTACGAGCAGTACTTC
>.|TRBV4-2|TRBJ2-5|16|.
CASSQRGGTDQETQYF
TGTGCCAGCTCCCAAAGGGGGGGGACAGACCAAGAGACCCAGTACTTC
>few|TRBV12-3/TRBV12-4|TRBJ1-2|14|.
CASSLGLGMNGYTF
TGTGCCAGCAGTTTGGGGCTGGGGATGAATGGCTACACCTTC
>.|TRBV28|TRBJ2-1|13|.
CASSRGGAIEQFF
TGTGCCAGCAGTAGGGGGGGGGCAATTGAGCAGTTCTTC
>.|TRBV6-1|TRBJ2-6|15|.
CASSGGRAGANVLTF
TGTGCCAGCAGTGGCGGCAGGGCTGGGGCCAACGTCCTGACTTTC
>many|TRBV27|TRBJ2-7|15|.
CASSLSGAVLGEQYF
TGTGCCAGCAGTTTATCTGGCGCGGTGCTCGGAGAGCAGTACTTC
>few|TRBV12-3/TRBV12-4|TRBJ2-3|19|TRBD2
CASSSGLILAGANTDTQYF
TGTGCCAGCAGTTCGGGACTGATACTAGCGGGGGCTAACACAGATACGCAGTATTTT
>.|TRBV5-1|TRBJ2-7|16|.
CASSLTKPGTPYEQYF
TGCGCCAGCAGCTTGACCAAACCGGGCACACCCTACGAGCAGTACTTC
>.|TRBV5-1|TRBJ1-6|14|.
CASSMDEGGSPLHF
TGCGCCAGCAGCATGGACGAAGGGGGTTCACCCCTCCACTTT
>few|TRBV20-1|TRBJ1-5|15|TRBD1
CSASEGDRGNQPQHF
TGCAGTGCTAGTGAAGGGGACAGGGGCAATCAGCCCCAGCATTTT
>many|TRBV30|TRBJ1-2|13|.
CAWTPDSRYGYTF
TGTGCCTGGACCCCGGACAGCCGCTATGGCTACACCTTC
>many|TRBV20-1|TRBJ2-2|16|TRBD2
CSARDRLAGNTGELFF
TGCAGTGCTAGAGATAGGCTAGCGGGAAACACCGGGGAGCTGTTTTTT
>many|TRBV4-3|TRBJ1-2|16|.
CASSQDPQISTYGYTF
TGCGCCAGCAGCCAAGATCCTCAGATCTCAACCTATGGCTACACCTTC
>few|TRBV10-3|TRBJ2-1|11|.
CAISSPNEQFF
TGTGCCATCAGTTCCCCGAATGAGCAGTTCTTC
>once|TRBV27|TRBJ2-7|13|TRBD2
CASSFWPGGEQYF
TGTGCCAGCAGTTTTTGGCCCGGGGGGGAGCAGTACTTC
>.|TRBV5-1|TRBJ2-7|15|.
CASSLGTGLYYEQYF
TGCGCCAGCAGCTTGGGTACAGGGCTATACTACGAGCAGTACTTC
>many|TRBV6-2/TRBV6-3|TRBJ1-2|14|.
CASSFGRSNYGYTF
TGTGCCAGCAGCTTCGGACGGTCTAACTATGGCTACACCTTC
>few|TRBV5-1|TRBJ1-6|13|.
CASSLDAGSPLHF
TGCGCCAGCAGCTTGGATGCAGGTTCACCCCTCCACTTT
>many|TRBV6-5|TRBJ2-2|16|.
CASSYSGTTRSGELFF
TGTGCCAGCAGTTACTCGGGGACAACTCGGAGCGGGGAGCTGTTTTTT
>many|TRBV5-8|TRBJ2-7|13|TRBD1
CASWDSLAYEQYF
TGTGCCAGCTGGGACAGCCTAGCCTACGAGCAGTACTTC
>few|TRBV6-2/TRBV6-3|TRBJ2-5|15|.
CASSYADRLGETQYF
TGTGCCAGCAGTTACGCCGACAGGCTGGGAGAGACCCAGTACTTC
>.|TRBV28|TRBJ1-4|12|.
CATSGTNEKLFF
TGTGCCACCTCGGGGACTAATGAAAAACTGTTTTTT
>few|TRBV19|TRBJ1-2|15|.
CASSISLGYSAGYTF
TGTGCCAGTAGTATTTCGCTGGGATACTCCGCGGGCTACACCTTC
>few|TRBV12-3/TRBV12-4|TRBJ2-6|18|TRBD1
CASRGGQALGSGANVLTF
TGTGCCAGCAGGGGTGGACAGGCCCTAGGGTCTGGGGCCAACGTCCTGACTTTC
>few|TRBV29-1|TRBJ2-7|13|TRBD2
CSVGASGVYEQYF
TGCAGCGTTGGGGCTAGCGGGGTCTACGAGCAGTACTTC
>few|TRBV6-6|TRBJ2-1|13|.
CASNQRTYNEQFF
TGTGCCAGCAACCAACGCACCTACAATGAGCAGTTCTTC
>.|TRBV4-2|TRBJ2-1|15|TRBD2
CASSQLAGTYNEQFF
TGTGCCAGCAGCCAACTAGCGGGAACCTACAATGAGCAGTTCTTC
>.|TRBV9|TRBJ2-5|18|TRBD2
CASSPQPGLAASQETQYF
TGTGCCAGCAGCCCACAACCAGGACTAGCGGCGAGCCAAGAGACCCAGTACTTC
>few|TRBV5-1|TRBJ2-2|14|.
CASSVGGVTGELFF
TGCGCCAGCAGCGTGGGCGGGGTCACCGGGGAGCTGTTTTTT
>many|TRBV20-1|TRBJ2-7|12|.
CSASSGTYEQYF
TGCAGTGCCAGTAGCGGAACCTACGAGCAGTACTTC
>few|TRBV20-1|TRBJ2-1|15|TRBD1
CSARWGQGALNEQFF
TGCAGTGCTAGATGGGGACAGGGGGCGCTCAATGAGCAGTTCTTC
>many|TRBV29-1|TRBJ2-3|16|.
CSVSREGSPAVGTQYF
TGCAGCGTTTCCCGGGAAGGGTCCCCGGCCGTGGGTACGCAGTATTTT
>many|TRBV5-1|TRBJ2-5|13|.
CASSWTVQETQYF
TGCGCCAGCAGCTGGACAGTCCAAGAGACCCAGTACTTC
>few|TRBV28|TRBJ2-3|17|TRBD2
CASSSTWASGNTDTQYF
TGTGCCAGCAGTTCCACCTGGGCTAGCGGAAACACAGATACGCAGTATTTT
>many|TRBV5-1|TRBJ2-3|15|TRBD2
CASSLWTSATDTQYF
TGCGCCAGCAGCTTGTGGACTAGCGCCACAGATACGCAGTATTTT
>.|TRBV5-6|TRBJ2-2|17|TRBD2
CASSLVGLAANTGELFF
TGTGCCAGCAGCTTGGTGGGACTAGCGGCGAACACCGGGGAGCTGTTTTTT
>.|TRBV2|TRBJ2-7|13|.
CASMPGTSYEQYF
TGTGCCAGCATGCCCGGGACATCCTACGAGCAGTACTTC
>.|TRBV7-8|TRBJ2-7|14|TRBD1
CASRRDRGPREQYF
TGTGCCAGCAGGAGGGACAGGGGCCCTCGGGAGCAGTACTTC
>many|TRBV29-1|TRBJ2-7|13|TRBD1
CSVRTDREAEQYF
TGCAGCGTTAGGACCGACAGGGAAGCCGAGCAGTACTTC
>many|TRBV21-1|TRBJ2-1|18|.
CASSKAPRSGGLGNEQFF
TGTGCCAGCAGCAAAGCCCCTCGTAGCGGGGGGCTAGGGAATGAGCAGTTCTTC
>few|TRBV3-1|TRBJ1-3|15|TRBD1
CASSQLQGAGNTIYF
TGTGCCAGCAGCCAACTACAGGGGGCTGGAAACACCATATATTTT
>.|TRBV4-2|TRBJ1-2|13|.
CASSQDKGDGYTF
TGTGCCAGCAGCCAAGATAAGGGGGATGGCTACACCTTC
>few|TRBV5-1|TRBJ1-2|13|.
CASSLDRAVGYTF
TGCGCCAGCAGCTTGGACAGGGCGGTTGGCTACACCTTC